This TCR beta chain is drawn from a study of blood T cells in healthy people across ages. Findings of the study overall: Estimates of diversity drawn from one million T cells were considered underestimates.

This clonotype was detected only a few times. No antigen is known for it. A second roughly 7 to 11 cycle PCR used barcoded and J-beta primers. Every cDNA molecule carried a tag from a template-switch adaptor bearing 12 random nucleotides. Every sample produced at least 2.5 million CDR3-containing paired-end reads. TCRdb fed the 5' RACE reads into MiXCR, producing one record per CDR3 protein. The sample carries about 1.6 million distinct CDR3 sequences, almost 35% recorded once. Donation came from healthy Caucasian individuals in Russia who were aged 6 to 90. Between the trimmed V and J ends, which lost 4 bases and 0 bases, there was a span of 11 bases. The CDR3 length is 15 residues. Germline values: CDR1 LGHDT, CDR2 YNNKEL (reference sequence).

The sequencing sample was made of blood. The receptor was isolated from a woman aged 30 to 39 in good health. The V call is TRBV3-1, the J call TRBJ2-3; no clear D. CDR3 region: CASSPVRASTDTQYF. DNA for the CDR3: TGTGCCAGCAGCCCCGTTAGGGCTAGCACAGATACGCAGTATTTT.